The 27 T cell receptor beta chains presented below share a single source sample, sequenced in a study of CD8+ T cells in alopecia areata. Peripheral blood and lesional scalp punch biopsies were taken from alopecia areata patients. TCR sequencing used cDNA made by reverse transcription of extracted RNA. Clones were sequenced by immunoSEQ multiplex PCR, and TCRdb holds only the in-frame ones, with some missing. The sample shows about 12,000 clones, 56% of them seen only once. Specimen: skin. The receptors shown here come from a human donor with alopecia areata.

V usage is TRBV7-3 and J usage is TRBJ1-5; D uncertain. Germline CDR1 SGHTA, CDR2 FQGTGA. Trimming shortened V by 5 bases and J by 6 bases, and 11 bases separated the two germline ends. This CDR3 has 13 residues. CDR3 nucleotide sequence: TGTGCCAGCAGCGTCTTTGGTGGTCAGCCCCAGCATTTT. Translating gives CASSVFGGQPQHF.

The chain is built from TRBV19 and TRBJ2-7; 14 bases fit TRBD2. This CDR3 comprises 18 residues. CDR1 is LNHDA and CDR2 is SQIVND in the germline V gene (reference sequence). V shed 3 bases and J 2 bases; nucleotides not matched to a gene: 9. This chain's CDR3 is CASSIRTSGRSRTYEQYF. CDR3 DNA sequence: TGTGCCAGTAGTATCCGGACTAGCGGGAGGTCCCGGACCTACGAGCAGTACTTC.

Points on this clone: One junction end does not reproduce the germline sequence, and a read error may be involved. This chain links TRBV5-4 with TRBJ1-2, with 7 positions matching TRBD1. Germline V lookup: CDR1 SGHNT, CDR2 YYREEE (reference sequence). CDR3 size: 13 residues. The CDR3 reads CASSLTGAYGCTF. In nucleotides, the CDR3 is TGTGCCAGCAGCCTAACAGGGGCCTATGGCTGCACCTTC.

This clone was seen a single time. A far more abundant clone sits one base away, making this likely a read error. Other DNA sequences from this sample encode an identical CDR3 as well. J is TRBJ2-7 and V is TRBV5-6, with unresolved D. Trimming stripped 2 bases from V and 6 bases from J, with 6 bases between. This CDR3 is built from 11 residues. The V gene's germline CDR1 is SGHDT and CDR2 YYEEEE. The CDR3 region is CASSLAREQYF. DNA for the CDR3: TGTGCCAGCAGCTTAGCCCGCGAGCAGTACTTC.

This clone was counted between two and nine times. The genes are TRBV28 and TRBJ2-5; D unclear. The CDR3 is made up of 13 amino acids. Trimming took off 5 bases at V and 5 bases at J, with 12 bases between the two ends. Germline V CDR1 and CDR2: MDHEN, SYDVKM. CDR3 DNA sequence: TGTGCCAGCAGTACGGTAGCTCTGGAGACCCAGTACTTC. Protein product: CASSTVALETQYF.

V and J are TRBV6-5 and TRBJ2-3, with D unresolved. This CDR3 contains 12 residues. Germline CDR1 is MNHEY and CDR2 is SVGAGI. V was trimmed by 4 bases and J by 6 bases, leaving 8 bases between them. The CDR3 loop is CASSSDTDTQYF. In DNA form, the CDR3 reads TGTGCCAGCAGTTCCGACACGGATACGCAGTATTTT.

By share of the sample, this clone is large. This chain's CDR3 is CASSPGQGADSEQFF. The CDR3, as DNA: TGTGCCAGCAGCCCCGGACAGGGGGCAGATAGTGAGCAGTTCTTC. The chain joins TRBV7-9 to TRBJ2-1; 11 bases fit TRBD1. The germline CDR1 and CDR2 sequences are SEHNR and FQNEAQ (reference sequence). The CDR3 runs 15 residues. V shed 5 bases, J shed 9 bases, and the junction held 9 bases outside the gene matches.

V is TRBV6-6 and J is TRBJ1-4, with TRBD1 matching 9 bases. Trimming removed 5 bases from V and 8 bases from J; junction bases left unmatched: 12. CDR1 is MNHNY, CDR2 SVGAGI, per germline (reference sequence). CDR3 length: 16 amino acids. CDR3 DNA sequence: TGTGCCAGCAGTGCGACAGGGGGAGGTTTGGGAGAAAAACTGTTTTTT. Residues: CASSATGGGLGEKLFF.

The V call is TRBV30, the J call TRBJ2-7; 7 nucleotides agree with TRBD2. Germline loops: CDR1 GTSNPN, CDR2 SVGIG (reference sequence). Trimming removed 2 bases from V and 0 bases from J; junction bases left unmatched: 4. The CDR3 is 14 amino acids. CDR3 region: CAWSTGGHSYEQYF. CDR3 sequence (DNA): TGTGCCTGGAGTACGGGAGGCCACTCCTACGAGCAGTACTTC.

The chain has TRBV2 and TRBJ2-5; 12 bases match TRBD2. CDR1 and CDR2 (germline): SNHLY, FYNNEI. This CDR3 has 15 residues. J gave up 1 base and V 5 bases, and 2 bases lay outside the gene matches. The CDR3 spells CASSLAGGPQETQYF. The DNA for the CDR3 is TGTGCCAGCAGTCTAGCGGGGGGGCCCCAAGAGACCCAGTACTTC.

This rearrangement joins TRBV6-1 to TRBJ2-7, with D possibly matching TRBD2 (6 bases). V was cut by 2 bases and J by 6 bases, with 11 bases left in between. CDR1 is MNHNS, CDR2 SASEGT, per germline. This CDR3 comprises 13 residues. The CDR3 region has the DNA TGTGCCAGCAGTGAAAAGGGGACTCTCGAGCAGTACTTC. Protein product: CASSEKGTLEQYF.

The J gene is TRBJ2-7, the V gene TRBV27, with TRBD1 identical over 10 bases. The germline gives CDR1 MNHEY, CDR2 SMNVEV (reference sequence). V shed 6 bases and J 5 bases; nucleotides not matched to a gene: 4. The CDR3 loop spans 13 amino acids. The CDR3 sequence: CASRRDRGDEQYF. In DNA form, the CDR3 reads TGTGCCAGCAGACGGGACAGGGGAGACGAGCAGTACTTC.

The rearrangement joins TRBV7-9 to TRBJ1-3, with 9 nucleotides matching TRBD1. Germline CDR1 is SEHNR and CDR2 is FQNEAQ (reference sequence). J lost 6 bases, V lost 6 bases, and 3 bases had no gene match. The CDR3 consists of 13 residues. CDR3 DNA sequence: TGTGCCAGCAGAGGGACAGGGATAAACACCATATATTTT. It specifies CASRGTGINTIYF.

The genes are TRBV7-6 and TRBJ2-5, with 11 bases lining up with TRBD2. The trim removed 5 bases at V and 2 bases at J, leaving 10 bases unmatched. Germline values: CDR1 SGHVS, CDR2 FNYEAQ. The CDR3 spans 17 residues. The CDR3 DNA sequence: TGTGCCAGCAGCCGCCTCTCCGGGACTAGCGGTCAAGAGACCCAGTACTTC. This sequence encodes CASSRLSGTSGQETQYF.

The rearrangement joins TRBV7-8 to TRBJ2-1, with a weak D call TRBD2 (5 bases). The CDR3 runs to 14 residues. Trimming shortened V by 0 bases and J by 9 bases, and 12 bases separated the two germline ends. CDR1 is SGHVS and CDR2 is FQNEAQ in the germline V gene. The CDR3 DNA sequence: TGTGCCAGCAGCTTAGCGTACGGGGTCGGTGAGCAGTTCTTC. Its protein is CASSLAYGVGEQFF.

This rearrangement joins TRBV9 to TRBJ2-1; D possibly corresponds to TRBD1 (6 bases). Germline V gives CDR1 SGDLS, CDR2 YYNGEE. There are 17 residues in the CDR3. V gave up 4 bases and J gave up 7 bases, with 24 bases separating them. CDR3 DNA sequence: TGTGCCAGCAGCCCTAGAGCACAGGCAGGGGTTAGTAATGAGCAGTTCTTC. It translates to CASSPRAQAGVSNEQFF.

The chain is built from TRBV28 and TRBJ2-5; the D is unclear. The CDR3 is 15 amino acids. V was clipped by 5 bases and J by 2 bases, with 15 bases between them. Germline V gene lookup returns CDR1 MDHEN and CDR2 SYDVKM. Here the CDR3 DNA reads TGTGCCAGCAGTCCCCCATTAGAATTTCAAGAGACCCAGTACTTC. This sequence encodes CASSPPLEFQETQYF. Combining the CDR3 with reference TRBV28 and TRBJ2-5 gives the whole variable domain DVKVTQSSRYLVKRTGEKVFLECVQDMDHENMFWYRQDPGLGLRLIYFSYDVKMKEKGDIPEGYSVSREKKERFSLILESASTNQTSMYLCASSPPLEFQETQYFGPGTRLLVL.

In DNA, the CDR3 is TGTGCCAGCAGCTTGAAGGGCGTCCCTGTGGGCTACACCTTC. Translating gives CASSLKGVPVGYTF. The chain couples TRBV5-8 to TRBJ1-2; D gene uncertain. CDR1 is SGHTS, CDR2 YDEGEE, per germline. Deletions cut 1 base from V and 8 bases from J, with 15 bases between. This CDR3 region has 14 residues.

V gene TRBV28 combines with J gene TRBJ2-7; D perhaps matches TRBD1 (5 bases). Trimming left V 7 bases short and J 2 bases short, with 18 bases between. The CDR3 runs 15 residues. Germline lookup yields CDR1 MDHEN and CDR2 SYDVKM. The CDR3: CASNPMTARTYEQYF. As DNA, the CDR3 is TGTGCCAGCAACCCCATGACAGCTCGGACCTACGAGCAGTACTTC.

The table lists this clone with a few counts. The V call is TRBV19, the J call TRBJ2-1, with 12 bases matching TRBD2. CDR1 LNHDA and CDR2 SQIVND come from the germline V gene (reference sequence). This CDR3 is 17 amino acids long. V lost 3 bases, J lost 0 bases, and 3 bases stayed unmatched. The DNA of the CDR3 is TGTGCCAGTAGTATGACTAGCGGGGGTAACTCCTACAATGAGCAGTTCTTC. It is translated as CASSMTSGGNSYNEQFF. The entire variable domain, with the rest obtained from reference TRBV19 and TRBJ2-1, is as follows: DGGITQSPKYLFRKEGQNVTLSCEQNLNHDAMYWYRQDPGQGLRLIYYSQIVNDFQKGDIAEGYSVSREKKESFPLTVTSAQKNPTAFYLCASSMTSGGNSYNEQFFGPGTRLTVL.

This clone has more than one count but fewer than ten. V and J are TRBV28 and TRBJ2-3; TRBD1 agrees at 9 bases. Germline CDR1 MDHEN, CDR2 SYDVKM. The V segment lost 11 bases and the J segment 3 bases; nucleotides outside the gene matches: 24. The CDR3 extends over 19 amino acids. CDR3 protein: CAAQTGQGTAHGYTDTQYF. DNA for the CDR3: TGTGCCGCCCAAACAGGACAGGGGACGGCTCACGGATATACAGATACGCAGTATTTT.

The V and J genes are TRBV29-1 and TRBJ2-1; 7 bases are a match to TRBD1. V gave up 4 bases and J gave up 6 bases; unmatched junction bases: 0. The CDR3 spans 11 residues. Germline V gene data show CDR1 as SQVTM and CDR2 as ANQGSEA. CDR3 sequence reads: CSVGDSNEQFF. The CDR3 nucleotides read TGCAGCGTTGGGGACAGCAATGAGCAGTTCTTC.

The V gene is TRBV18, the J gene TRBJ2-5; 8 nucleotides match TRBD2. V gave up 0 bases and J gave up 3 bases; unmatched junction bases: 9. The CDR3 length is 17 residues. Germline V gene data show CDR1 as KGHSH and CDR2 as LQKENI. CDR3 loop: CASSPPYGSGEEETQYF. The DNA for the CDR3 is TGTGCCAGCTCACCACCGTATGGTAGCGGGGAGGAAGAGACCCAGTACTTC.

This clone was picked up a small number of times. The chain links TRBV5-1 to TRBJ2-1; D is unclear. The V end was cut by 0 bases, the J end by 3 bases, with 10 bases between. Germline CDR1 is SGHRS and CDR2 is YFSETQ. The CDR3 is 15 amino acids. The CDR3 region has the DNA TGCGCCAGCAGCTTGGATAGCCCCCTCTACAATGAGCAGTTCTTC. Translated, it gives CASSLDSPLYNEQFF.

This rearrangement joins TRBV28 to TRBJ1-2, with 7 bases fitting TRBD1. The CDR3 consists of 12 residues. After removal of 6 bases from V and 13 bases from J, the junction contained 11 bases not matched to a gene. Germline V gives CDR1 MDHEN, CDR2 SYDVKM. The CDR3 DNA is TGTGCCAGCAGAAAGGGACAGATGTTGTTCACCTTC. Its translation is CASRKGQMLFTF.

Written as DNA, the CDR3 is TGCGCCAGCAGCTCCCGAATAGACTCAAGGGGGTCTGAAGCTTTCTTT. It is translated as CASSSRIDSRGSEAFF. The chain has TRBV5-1 and TRBJ1-1, with D maybe TRBD1 (6 bases). The germline V gene encodes CDR1 SGHRS and CDR2 YFSETQ. This CDR3 is 16 amino acids long. Trimming left V 3 bases short and J 6 bases short, with 21 bases between.

The V call is TRBV6-6, the J call TRBJ2-1; D tentatively fits TRBD1 or TRBD2 (5 bases each). Trimming pared 4 bases from V and 0 bases from J, leaving 10 bases between. Germline V CDR1 and CDR2: MNHNY, SVGAGI (reference sequence). The CDR3 runs to 15 residues. The CDR3: CASSLGRSSYNEQFF. CDR3 in DNA: TGTGCCAGCAGTTTGGGACGGAGCTCCTACAATGAGCAGTTCTTC.